Here is one TCR beta chain with its context. Its antigen is unknown. Trimming took 6 bases from V and 4 from J, leaving 15 bases between them. CDR1 and CDR2 (germline): GTSNPN, SVGIG (reference sequence). This CDR3 has 13 residues. This sample was taken from a study of cytomegalovirus exposure and HLA in healthy donors. Amplification used 60 Vbeta primers and 13 Jbeta primers. Authors' analysis steps: The authors later counted roughly 87 million unique TCR beta chains, 9.5 million to 11 million of them shared. The data were produced by immunoSEQ multiplex PCR, yet TCRdb's version contains in-frame clones alone and is incomplete. V and J calls and clone size are given by that table; D and trimming were obtained from the DNA. The sample totals roughly 39,000 clones; its top ten clones hold 1% to 1.5%. Points from the study as a whole: An ancestry cluster, one associated with Asian ancestry, reportedly showed fewer N-insertions than the roughly 670-donor mean in a later analysis. Trimming of TCR beta V- and J-genes showed a link, identified in a later analysis, to a missense DCLRE1C variant. Immune exposure information comprised only CMV serostatus.

This chain uses TRBV30 with TRBJ1-2, with a tentative D call TRBD1 (6 bases). The receptor comes from a young man in good health and CMV-seronegative. The sequenced sample consisted of PBMCs. This chain's CDR3 is CACSGGGGYGYTF. DNA for the CDR3: TGTGCCTGTTCTGGGGGGGGCGGCTATGGCTACACCTTC.